Following are 4 T cell receptor beta chains from one sample sequenced in a study of tumor-infiltrating lymphocytes in oesophageal squamous cell carcinoma. TCRdb called the PCR reads again in MiXCR, with one record for every CDR3 protein. The sample lists some 14,000 distinct CDR3 sequences; 40% to 50% were seen once. The sequenced sample consisted of blood. The receptors derive from a male donor with esophageal squamous cell carcinoma.

The chain employs TRBV6-6 and TRBJ2-4; D gene unclear. TRBJ2-1 explains the end of the DNA better; the J call may be wrong. Germline CDR1 is MNHNY and CDR2 is SVGAGI (reference sequence). The CDR3 contains 15 residues. The CDR3, as DNA: TGTGCCAGCAGCGCGATCTTGAGCTCCTACAATGAGCAGTTCTTC. It encodes CASSAILSSYNEQFF.

This chain links TRBV7-2 with TRBJ1-5; TRBD1 agrees at 8 bases. The ends lost 5 bases at V and 2 bases at J; junction bases unmatched: 8. The V gene's germline CDR1 is SGHTA and CDR2 FQGNSA. This CDR3 is built from 16 residues. The CDR3 region is CASSTTIQGGNQPQHF. The DNA of the CDR3 is TGTGCCAGCAGCACTACAATACAGGGGGGCAATCAGCCCCAGCATTTT.

This clonotype was found a few times. This chain connects TRBV7-9 to TRBJ1-1; TRBD1 is a possible D gene (5 bases). CDR1 SEHNR and CDR2 FQNEAQ come from the germline V gene (reference sequence). The CDR3 covers 15 residues. Deletions cut 6 bases from V and 4 bases from J, with 18 bases between. Here the CDR3 reads CASRSGGSTVTEAFF. CDR3 nucleotide sequence: TGTGCCAGCAGATCGGGGGGGAGTACGGTCACTGAAGCTTTCTTT.

The sample holds a few counts of this clonotype. The V and J genes are TRBV7-8 and TRBJ2-5; a possible D gene is TRBD1 (5 bases). The J call may be in error: the DNA end matches TRBJ2-7 better. CDR1 is SGHVS, CDR2 FQNEAQ, per germline. The CDR3 length is 16 residues. The CDR3 sequence: CASSLGGSGSAYEQYF. DNA of the CDR3: TGTGCCAGCAGCTTAGGGGGATCAGGGTCAGCCTACGAGCAGTACTTC.